The 17 T cell receptor beta chains reported below all come from one sample, sequenced in a study of blood T cell repertoires in COVID-19. Profiling relied on immunoSEQ multiplex PCR, and the TCRdb table lists in-frame clones only, not all of them. Seen here are 7,000 or so clones, 89% observed once, and the top ten hold 10%. The sequencing sample was made of peripheral blood. Every receptor here comes from a man aged 70-80 years with active COVID-19.

The chain joins TRBV9 to TRBJ2-1, with D maybe TRBD1 (5 bases). The CDR3 is made up of 15 amino acids. V lost 0 bases and J 0 bases, leaving 7 bases between the germline ends. Germline CDR1 reads SGDLS; CDR2 reads YYNGEE. The chain's CDR3 is CASSVGQSSYNEQFF. The CDR3 DNA reads as TGTGCCAGCAGCGTAGGACAGAGCTCCTACAATGAGCAGTTCTTC.

This chain uses TRBV9 with TRBJ1-6; D is ambiguous. The V and J ends lost 0 bases and 10 bases respectively, with 5 bases between them. CDR1 is SGDLS and CDR2 is YYNGEE in the germline V gene. The CDR3 covers 12 residues. CDR3 sequence: CASSVGRSPLHF. The CDR3 nucleotides are TGTGCCAGCAGCGTAGGTCGGTCACCCCTCCACTTT.

This sequence joins TRBV6-5 and TRBJ1-4, with 9 bases fitting TRBD1. CDR1 and CDR2 from the germline V gene are MNHEY and SVGAGI. This CDR3 is built from 15 residues. V lost 7 bases and J lost 4; bases outside the gene matches: 7. The CDR3: CASTRGTGLNEKLFF. The CDR3 nucleotides read TGTGCCAGCACCCGCGGGACAGGGCTTAATGAAAAACTGTTTTTT.

J is TRBJ2-7 and V is TRBV2; a possible D gene is TRBD1 (5 bases). The germline CDR1 and CDR2 sequences are SNHLY and FYNNEI. Trimming left V 1 base short and J 6 bases short, with 13 bases between. This CDR3 contains 14 residues. The CDR3 sequence is CASSEGMGLSEQYF. The CDR3 region has the DNA TGTGCCAGCAGTGAAGGGATGGGGCTCAGCGAGCAGTACTTC.

This sequence joins TRBV14 and TRBJ1-1; 7 nucleotides line up with TRBD1. Germline lookup yields CDR1 SGHDN and CDR2 FVKESK. V was clipped by 1 base and J by 4 bases; unmatched bases: 6. The CDR3 sequence is 15 residues long. CDR3 amino acids: CASSQAHTGVTEAFF. Written as DNA, the CDR3 is TGTGCCAGCAGCCAAGCACATACAGGGGTCACTGAAGCTTTCTTT.

V and J are TRBV5-1 and TRBJ2-7; D is possibly TRBD1 (6 bases). From germline, CDR1 is SGHRS and CDR2 YFSETQ. This CDR3 has 13 amino acids. Trimming took off 4 bases at V and 5 bases at J, with 13 bases between the two ends. DNA for the CDR3: TGCGCCAGCAGCCCACAGGGAAAGCACGAGCAGTACTTC. Translating it yields CASSPQGKHEQYF. The full variable domain, in which reference TRBV5-1 and TRBJ2-7 provide the parts outside the CDR3, is KAGVTQTPRYLIKTRGQQVTLSCSPISGHRSVSWYQQTPGQGLQFLFEYFSETQRNKGNFPGRFSGRQFSNSRSEMNVSTLELGDSALYLCASSPQGKHEQYFGPGTRLTVT.

This chain joins TRBV4-1 and TRBJ1-4, with D hard to call. The germline V and J ends were trimmed by 1 base and 8 bases, with 14 bases remaining between them. CDR1 and CDR2 from the germline V gene are MGHRA and YSYEKL. There are 15 residues in the CDR3. In DNA form, the CDR3 reads TGCGCCAGCAGCCAAGGGTTCGTGGAGACCGAAAAACTGTTTTTT. Protein: CASSQGFVETEKLFF.

This chain connects TRBV7-3 to TRBJ2-5; D is unresolved. Between the trimmed V and J ends, which lost 2 bases and 5 bases, there was a span of 9 bases. Germline CDR1 and CDR2: SGHTA and FQGTGA. This CDR3 has 13 amino acids. CDR3 residues: CASSLGLRETQYF. As DNA, the CDR3 is TGTGCCAGCAGCTTAGGCTTGAGGGAGACCCAGTACTTC.

V is TRBV5-4 and J is TRBJ2-3, with 7 nucleotides matching TRBD1. The CDR3 consists of 14 residues. Germline CDR1 is SGHNT and CDR2 is YYREEE (reference sequence). The ends lost 8 bases at V and 5 bases at J; junction bases unmatched: 11. The CDR3 sequence is CASSRQGEGDTQYF. The CDR3 DNA follows: TGTGCCAGTTCACGGCAGGGGGAAGGAGATACGCAGTATTTT.

The chain employs TRBV7-2 and TRBJ2-7; D ambiguous. The V end lost 3 bases, the J end lost 0 bases, and 15 bases lay between the germline ends. Germline V gives CDR1 SGHTA, CDR2 FQGNSA. The length of the CDR3 is 16 residues. As DNA, the CDR3 is TGTGCCAGCAGCTTCAGGATGAGTTTTCGCTCCTACGAGCAGTACTTC. Translated, it gives CASSFRMSFRSYEQYF.

CDR3: CASTPDRGYEQYF. As DNA, the CDR3 is TGTGCCAGCACCCCGGACAGGGGATACGAGCAGTACTTC. V usage is TRBV2 and J usage is TRBJ2-7, with TRBD1 matching 9 bases. Trimming took 7 bases from V and 4 from J; bases not matched to a gene: 5. The CDR3 runs 13 residues. Germline loops: CDR1 SNHLY, CDR2 FYNNEI.

The sample holds one count of this clone. The J gene is TRBJ2-5, the V gene TRBV11-2, with TRBD2 matching 7 bases. The J segment lost 5 bases and the V segment lost 5 bases, leaving 8 bases of the junction unmatched. Germline loops: CDR1 SGHAT, CDR2 FQNNGV. The length of the CDR3 is 14 residues. The CDR3 spells CASSTGLKFETQYF. The DNA for the CDR3 is TGTGCCAGCAGCACGGGACTAAAGTTTGAGACCCAGTACTTC.

Here the CDR3 DNA reads TGTGCCAGCAGTTCGGGAGGCCTTGGCTACACCTTC. It specifies CASSSGGLGYTF. V usage is TRBV12-3 or TRBV12-4 and J usage is TRBJ1-2; D remains ambiguous. The CDR3 is made up of 12 amino acids. The germline V and J ends were trimmed by 4 bases and 7 bases, with 10 bases remaining between them.

The chain couples TRBV6-2 or TRBV6-3 to TRBJ2-7; TRBD1 aligns across 10 bases. Germline V gene lookup returns CDR1 MNHEY and CDR2 SVGEGT. The junction had 6 bases not matched to a gene; V was cut back by 6 bases and J by 1 base. The CDR3 length is 15 residues. CDR3 bases: TGTGCCAGCAGCACGATGGGACAGGGGTCCTACGAGCAGTACTTC. It encodes CASSTMGQGSYEQYF.

This rearrangement joins TRBV5-4 to TRBJ2-7; 10 bases map to TRBD1. Germline assignment: CDR1 SGHNT and CDR2 YYREEE (reference sequence). The CDR3 has 15 amino acids. Germline trimming cut 1 base from V and 0 bases from J; bases unmatched to any gene: 1. The CDR3 DNA is TGTGCCAGCAGCTTGAGGACAGGGGGCTCCTACGAGCAGTACTTC. As protein: CASSLRTGGSYEQYF.

The V and J genes are TRBV5-6 and TRBJ2-5, with 9 bases lining up with TRBD2. Germline V gene sequence: CDR1 SGHDT, CDR2 YYEEEE. Losses at the gene ends were 6 bases for V and 2 bases for J; bases not matched to a gene: 11. The CDR3 runs 16 residues. Written as DNA, the CDR3 is TGTGCCAGCACCTGGCGGGCTAGCGGGGCTCAAGAGACCCAGTACTTC. Amino acid sequence: CASTWRASGAQETQYF.

The chain has TRBV7-9 and TRBJ2-1; TRBD2 might be the D (6 bases). CDR3 length equals 15 residues. Trimming left V 3 bases short and J 1 base short, with 10 bases between. Germline V CDR1 and CDR2: SEHNR, FQNEAQ (reference sequence). CDR3 in DNA: TGTGCCAGCAGCTTCGACCGGGGGTCCTACAATGAGCAGTTCTTC. Residues: CASSFDRGSYNEQFF.